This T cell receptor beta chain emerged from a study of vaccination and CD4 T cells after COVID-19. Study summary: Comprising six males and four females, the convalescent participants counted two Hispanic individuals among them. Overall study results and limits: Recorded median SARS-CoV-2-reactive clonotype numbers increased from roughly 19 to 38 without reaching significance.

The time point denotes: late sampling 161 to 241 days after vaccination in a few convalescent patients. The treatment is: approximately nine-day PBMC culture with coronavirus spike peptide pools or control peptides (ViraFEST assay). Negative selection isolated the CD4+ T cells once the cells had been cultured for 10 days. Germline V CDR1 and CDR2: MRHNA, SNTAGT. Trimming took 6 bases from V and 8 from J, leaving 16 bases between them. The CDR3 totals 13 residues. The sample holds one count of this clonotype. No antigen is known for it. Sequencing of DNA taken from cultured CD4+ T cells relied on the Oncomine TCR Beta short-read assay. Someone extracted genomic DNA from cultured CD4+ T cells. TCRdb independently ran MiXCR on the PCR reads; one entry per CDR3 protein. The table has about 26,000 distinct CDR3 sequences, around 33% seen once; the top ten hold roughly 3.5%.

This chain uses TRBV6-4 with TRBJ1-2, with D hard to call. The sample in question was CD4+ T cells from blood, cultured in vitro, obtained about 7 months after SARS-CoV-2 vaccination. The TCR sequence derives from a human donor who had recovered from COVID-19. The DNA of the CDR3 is TGTGCCAGCAGCGATGAGCGGGTTGGCGGCTACACCTTC. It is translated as CASSDERVGGYTF.